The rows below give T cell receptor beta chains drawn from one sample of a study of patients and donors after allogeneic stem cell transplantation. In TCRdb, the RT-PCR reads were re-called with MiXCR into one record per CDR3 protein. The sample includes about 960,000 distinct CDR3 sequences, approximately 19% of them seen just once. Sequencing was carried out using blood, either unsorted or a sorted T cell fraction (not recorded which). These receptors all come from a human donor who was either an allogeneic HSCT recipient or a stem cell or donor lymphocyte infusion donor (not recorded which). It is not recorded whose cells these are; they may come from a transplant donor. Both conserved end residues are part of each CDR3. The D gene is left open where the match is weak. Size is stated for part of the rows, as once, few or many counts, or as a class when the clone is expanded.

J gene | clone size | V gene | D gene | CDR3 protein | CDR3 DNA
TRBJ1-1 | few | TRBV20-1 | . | CSASGRRVNTEAFF | TGCAGTGCTAGTGGGCGGCGGGTGAACACTGAAGCTTTCTTT
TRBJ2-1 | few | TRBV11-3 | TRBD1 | CASSLRQGPYNEQFF | TGTGCCAGCAGCCTTCGACAGGGGCCCTACAATGAGCAGTTCTTC
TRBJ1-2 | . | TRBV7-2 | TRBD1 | CASSRTGKHYGYTF | TGTGCCAGCAGCAGGACAGGGAAGCACTATGGCTACACCTTC
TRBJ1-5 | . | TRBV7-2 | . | CASSPGGSGNQPQHF | TGTGCCAGCAGCCCGGGGGGGTCGGGCAATCAGCCCCAGCATTTT
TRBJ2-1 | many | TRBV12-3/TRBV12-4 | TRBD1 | CASSFDRGALGQFF | TGTGCCAGCAGTTTCGACAGGGGGGCTTTAGGGCAGTTCTTC
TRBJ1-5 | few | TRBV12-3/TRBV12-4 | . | CASSRTDSVDQPQHF | TGTGCCAGCAGCCGAACGGACAGTGTAGATCAGCCCCAGCATTTT
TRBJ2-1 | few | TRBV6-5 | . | CASSYYGTQLYNEQFF | TGTGCCAGCAGTTACTATGGGACGCAACTCTACAATGAGCAGTTCTTC
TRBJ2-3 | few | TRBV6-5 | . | CASSYPQGGYTQYF | TGTGCCAGCAGTTATCCCCAGGGGGGATATACGCAGTATTTT
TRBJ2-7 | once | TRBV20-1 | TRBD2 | CSARATRGSGSGEQYF | TGCAGTGCTAGAGCCACCCGGGGCAGCGGGAGTGGAGAGCAGTACTTC
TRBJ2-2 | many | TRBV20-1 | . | CSASKRQPPTGELFF | TGCAGTGCTAGTAAGAGACAGCCGCCCACCGGGGAGCTGTTTTTT
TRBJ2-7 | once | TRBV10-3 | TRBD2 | CAISEGTSGGTYEQYF | TGTGCCATCAGTGAGGGGACTAGCGGGGGTACCTACGAGCAGTACTTC
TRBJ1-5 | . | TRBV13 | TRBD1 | CASSYRGAGQPQHF | TGTGCCAGCAGCTACAGGGGTGCGGGACAGCCCCAGCATTTT
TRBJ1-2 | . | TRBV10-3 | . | CAISQRTGNYGYTF | TGTGCCATCAGTCAGCGGACGGGGAACTATGGCTACACCTTC
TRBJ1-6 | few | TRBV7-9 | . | CASSLSQNSPLHF | TGTGCCAGCAGCTTATCACAGAATTCACCCCTCCACTTT
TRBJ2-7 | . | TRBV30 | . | CAWTLIRLGRSYEQYF | TGTGCCTGGACCCTTATCCGACTCGGGCGGTCCTACGAGCAGTACTTC
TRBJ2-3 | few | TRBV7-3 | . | CASSNRGSGGEQYF | TGTGCCAGCAGCAATAGGGGATCTGGCGGGGAGCAGTATTTT
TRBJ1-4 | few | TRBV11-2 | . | CASSWRTETNNEKLFF | TGTGCCAGCAGCTGGCGGACAGAAACGAATAATGAAAAACTGTTTTTT
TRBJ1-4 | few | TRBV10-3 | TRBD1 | CAISDPLDRGEEKLFF | TGTGCCATCAGTGACCCCCTGGACAGGGGTGAAGAAAAACTGTTTTTT
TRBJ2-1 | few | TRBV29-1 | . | CSVEVGLGAYNEQFF | TGCAGCGTTGAAGTGGGGCTGGGGGCCTACAATGAGCAGTTCTTC
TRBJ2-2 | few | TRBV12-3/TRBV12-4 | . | CASSLRTKGGELFF | TGTGCCAGCAGTTTAAGGACGAAGGGAGGGGAGCTGTTTTTT
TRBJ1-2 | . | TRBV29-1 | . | CSVEMQWPYGYTF | TGCAGCGTTGAAATGCAGTGGCCCTATGGCTACACCTTC
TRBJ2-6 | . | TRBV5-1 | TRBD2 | CASSPGLAGSSGANVLTF | TGCGCCAGCAGCCCTGGACTAGCGGGGAGCTCTGGGGCCAACGTCCTGACTTTC
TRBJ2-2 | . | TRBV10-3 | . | CAISDFEKARGTGELFF | TGTGCCATCAGTGATTTTGAAAAAGCAAGGGGCACCGGGGAGCTGTTTTTT
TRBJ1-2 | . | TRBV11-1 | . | CASSLRGDSYGYTF | TGTGCCAGCAGCTTGCGGGGTGATAGCTATGGCTACACCTTC
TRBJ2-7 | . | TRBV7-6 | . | CASSRTDGTYEQYF | TGTGCCAGCAGCCGCACGGACGGTACCTACGAGCAGTACTTC
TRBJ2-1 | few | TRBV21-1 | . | CASSKDTRWFF | TGTGCCAGCAGCAAAGACACTAGATGGTTCTTC
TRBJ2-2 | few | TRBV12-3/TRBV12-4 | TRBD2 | CASMRVRGVTGELFF | TGTGCCAGCATGCGAGTCCGGGGGGTGACCGGGGAGCTGTTTTTT
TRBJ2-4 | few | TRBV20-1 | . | CSARAGRLIAKNIQYF | TGCAGTGCTAGAGCCGGAAGGCTCATAGCCAAAAACATTCAGTACTTC
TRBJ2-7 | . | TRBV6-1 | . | CASRSIGGRYEQYF | TGTGCCAGCAGGAGCATCGGAGGGCGCTACGAGCAGTACTTC
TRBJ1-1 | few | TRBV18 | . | CASSPTNGDNTEAFF | TGTGCCAGCTCACCTACCAACGGGGATAACACTGAAGCTTTCTTT
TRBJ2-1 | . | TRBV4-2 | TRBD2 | CASSPPGTSETSYNEQFF | TGTGCCAGCAGCCCTCCCGGGACTAGCGAAACCTCCTACAATGAGCAGTTCTTC
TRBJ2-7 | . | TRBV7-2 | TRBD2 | CASSFRTSGITYEQYF | TGTGCCAGCAGCTTTCGGACTAGCGGGATAACCTACGAGCAGTACTTC
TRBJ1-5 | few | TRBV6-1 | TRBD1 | CASSARERTGVNQPQHF | TGTGCCAGCAGTGCCAGGGAAAGGACAGGGGTAAATCAGCCCCAGCATTTT
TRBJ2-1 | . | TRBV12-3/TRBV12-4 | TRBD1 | CASSPGGTGGPNEQFF | TGTGCCAGCAGTCCCGGGGGGACAGGGGGTCCAAATGAGCAGTTCTTC
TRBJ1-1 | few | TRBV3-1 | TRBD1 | CASSHWDRLTEAFF | TGTGCCAGCAGCCATTGGGACAGGCTTACTGAAGCTTTCTTT
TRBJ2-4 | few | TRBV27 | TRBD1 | CASSFVGGPKNIQYF | TGTGCCAGCAGTTTCGTAGGGGGCCCCAAAAACATTCAGTACTTC
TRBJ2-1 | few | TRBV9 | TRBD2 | CASSATSGGTYNEQFF | TGTGCCAGCAGCGCGACTAGCGGAGGGACCTACAATGAGCAGTTCTTC
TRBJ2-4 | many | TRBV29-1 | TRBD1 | CSVDPTGNNIQYF | TGCAGCGTTGACCCGACAGGGAACAACATTCAGTACTTC
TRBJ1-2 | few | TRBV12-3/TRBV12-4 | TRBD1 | CASSRGTGGGYGYTF | TGTGCCAGCAGCCGAGGAACAGGGGGGGGCTATGGCTACACCTTC
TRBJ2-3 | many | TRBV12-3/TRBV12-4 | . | CASSLRGDSTQYF | TGTGCCAGCAGTTTGAGAGGTGACAGTACGCAGTATTTT
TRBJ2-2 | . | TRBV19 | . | CASSIPHGRNTGELFF | TGTGCCAGTAGTATCCCCCATGGCCGGAACACCGGGGAGCTGTTTTTT
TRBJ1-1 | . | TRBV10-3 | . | CAISDSRGQDAFF | TGTGCCATCAGTGATTCACGAGGGCAGGACGCTTTCTTT
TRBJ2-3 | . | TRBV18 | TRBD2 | CASSPATSGDTQYF | TGTGCCAGCTCACCTGCGACTAGCGGAGATACGCAGTATTTT
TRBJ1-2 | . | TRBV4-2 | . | CASSQGYRAHGYTF | TGTGCCAGCAGCCAAGGATACAGGGCCCATGGCTACACCTTC
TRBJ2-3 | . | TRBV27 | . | CASSLLITSTDTQYF | TGTGCCAGCAGCCTCCTAATAACTAGCACAGATACGCAGTATTTT
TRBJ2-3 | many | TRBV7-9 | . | CASSWGGQSTDTQYF | TGTGCCAGCAGCTGGGGAGGACAGAGCACAGATACGCAGTATTTT
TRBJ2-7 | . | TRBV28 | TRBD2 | CASASGTPYEQYF | TGTGCCAGCGCTAGCGGGACCCCCTACGAGCAGTACTTC
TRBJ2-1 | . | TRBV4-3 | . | CASSQSLSDEQFF | TGCGCCAGCAGTCAATCCCTATCCGATGAGCAGTTCTTC
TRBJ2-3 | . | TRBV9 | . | CASSVAWDPADTQYF | TGTGCCAGCAGCGTAGCTTGGGACCCCGCGGATACGCAGTATTTT
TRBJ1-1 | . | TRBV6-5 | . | CASSYSSIGRDTEAFF | TGTGCCAGCAGTTACTCGAGCATAGGGAGGGACACTGAAGCTTTCTTT
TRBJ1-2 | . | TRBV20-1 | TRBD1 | CSARLAGQIYGYTF | TGCAGTGCTAGACTAGCGGGACAGATCTATGGCTACACCTTC
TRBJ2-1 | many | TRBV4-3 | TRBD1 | CASSPGTGYNEQFF | TGTGCCAGCAGTCCCGGGACAGGTTACAATGAGCAGTTCTTC
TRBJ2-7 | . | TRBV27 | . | CASRLGRNLGYEQYF | TGTGCCAGCAGGTTAGGTCGGAACCTGGGATACGAGCAGTACTTC
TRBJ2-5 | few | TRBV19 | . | CASSGDAQYF | TGTGCCAGTAGTGGCGACGCCCAGTACTTC
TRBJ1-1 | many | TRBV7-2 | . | CASSSRGGRTEAFF | TGTGCCAGCAGCTCAAGGGGGGGGAGGACTGAAGCTTTCTTT
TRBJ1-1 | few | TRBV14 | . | CASSQAAEQGVRAFF | TGTGCCAGCAGCCAAGCGGCCGAACAGGGAGTGAGAGCTTTCTTT
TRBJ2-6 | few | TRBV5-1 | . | CASSFRLGGANVLTF | TGCGCCAGCAGCTTTCGGCTCGGAGGGGCCAACGTCCTGACTTTC
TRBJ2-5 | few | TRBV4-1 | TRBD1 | CASSQDKGTGLEETQYF | TGCGCCAGCAGCCAAGATAAGGGGACAGGGTTGGAAGAGACCCAGTACTTC
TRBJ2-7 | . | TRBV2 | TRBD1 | CASSEWAGQGAYEQYF | TGTGCCAGCAGTGAGTGGGCGGGACAGGGGGCCTACGAGCAGTACTTC
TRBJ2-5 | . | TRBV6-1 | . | CASSTGTPPQETQYF | TGTGCCAGCAGTACCGGGACACCACCCCAAGAGACCCAGTACTTC